This entry concerns a single T cell receptor beta chain. The antigen remains unidentified. This CDR3 region has 15 residues. Looked up from germline, CDR1 is PRHDT and CDR2 is FYEKMQ (reference sequence). V dropped 5 bases and J dropped 9; count of bases not matched to a gene: 10. This PCR relied on a set of 60 Vbeta primers and 13 Jbeta primers. Assay: immunoSEQ multiplex PCR; the TCRdb copy retains only in-frame clones and omits some. The sample yields some 200,000 clones, about 75% seen once. The sample is drawn from a study of cytomegalovirus exposure and HLA in healthy donors. Study as a whole: As released early, the data held 75 million to 90 million unique TCRs from HLA-typed donors.

Points from the study as a whole: The listing of approximately 160 TCR beta chains classed them as cytomegalovirus-associated.

The receptor was derived from a man younger than 35 in good health and CMV-seronegative. The sequenced sample consisted of PBMCs. The chain combines TRBV13 with TRBJ2-3; 11 bases agree with TRBD2. CDR3 nucleotide sequence: TGTGCCAGCAGCCCCGGGGTAGCGGGGGGGCCGACGCAGTATTTT. Translated, it gives CASSPGVAGGPTQYF.